One sample yielded the 24 T cell receptor beta chains listed below, sequenced in a study of control samples from healthy donors and cancer patients. TCRdb keeps only in-frame clones here, not all; method: immunoSEQ multiplex PCR. The sample gives about 120,000 clones, 75% to 90% of which show up once; around 1.1% is in the top ten. The sequenced sample was PBMCs. The receptors stem from a woman aged 45-60 years with colorectal cancer.

The chain joins TRBV10-3 to TRBJ2-7, with D tentatively TRBD2 (6 bases). Trimming left V 6 bases short and J 3 bases short, with 9 bases between. The CDR3 spans 12 residues. Germline assignment: CDR1 ENHRY and CDR2 SYGVKD. CDR3 sequence reads: CAIRRDFYEQYF. The CDR3 bases are TGTGCCATCAGACGGGACTTCTACGAGCAGTACTTC.

This chain connects TRBV3-1 (or the pseudogene TRBV3-2) to TRBJ1-6; 8 nucleotides line up with TRBD1. The CDR3 loop spans 15 amino acids. With V trimmed by 8 bases and J by 7 bases, 10 bases remained unmatched. Germline loops: CDR1 LGHDT, CDR2 YNNKEL (reference sequence). CDR3 in amino acids: CASRRGTGPNSPLHF. The CDR3 DNA reads TGTGCCAGCCGCCGTGGGACAGGCCCAAATTCACCCCTCCACTTT.

The chain uses TRBV6-4 and TRBJ2-1; 13 bases align to TRBD2. The CDR3 totals 13 residues. Germline CDR1 is MRHNA and CDR2 is SNTAGT. The V and J ends lost 2 bases and 14 bases, in that order; junction bases with no gene match: 3. The CDR3 coding sequence is TGTGCCAGCAGTGACCCGACTAGCGGGAGGAAGTTCTTC. Its protein is CASSDPTSGRKFF.

V gene TRBV6-1 combines with J gene TRBJ1-4, with 8 bases fitting TRBD1. Germline-derived CDR1 and CDR2 are MNHNS and SASEGT. Unmatched junction bases numbered 5, after V lost 1 base and J lost 4 bases. CDR3 length: 16 residues. CDR3 in amino acids: CASSEVRGRGNEKLFF. The CDR3 nucleotides read TGTGCCAGCAGTGAAGTCAGGGGGCGCGGTAATGAAAAACTGTTTTTT.

The gene calls are TRBV5-4 and TRBJ2-3; no clear D gene. Trimming stripped 6 bases from V and 6 bases from J, with 14 bases between. Germline V gene sequence: CDR1 SGHNT, CDR2 YYREEE (reference sequence). The CDR3 is 13 residues long. CDR3 nucleotide sequence: TGTGCCAGCAAAATGGGTAGCTCGGATACGCAGTATTTT. Translating gives CASKMGSSDTQYF.

The chain recombines TRBV5-6 with TRBJ1-2; 7 bases are shared with TRBD1. In germline, CDR1 is SGHDT, CDR2 YYEEEE. The length of the CDR3 is 14 residues. Germline trimming cut 4 bases from V and 2 bases from J; bases unmatched to any gene: 5. This chain's CDR3 is CASSPGTDNYGYTF. CDR3 in DNA: TGTGCCAGCAGCCCTGGGACAGACAACTATGGCTACACCTTC.

The sample holds one count of this clone. J is TRBJ1-3 and V is TRBV10-3; no definite D call. The CDR3 extends over 15 amino acids. Trimming stripped 4 bases from V and 0 bases from J, with 10 bases between. CDR1 and CDR2 from the germline V gene are ENHRY and SYGVKD. The CDR3 DNA reads TGTGCCATCAGTGGTCTTGCGAGCTCTGGAAACACCATATATTTT. Protein product: CAISGLASSGNTIYF.

The chain couples TRBV11-3 to TRBJ2-7; D could derive from TRBD1 or TRBD2 (5 bases each). The CDR3 runs to 14 residues. Germline loops: CDR1 SGHNT, CDR2 YENEEA. V lost 4 bases and J 1 base, leaving 11 bases between the germline ends. The CDR3, as DNA: TGTGCCAGCAGCTCCCGGGACGGGTCCTACGAGCAGTACTTC. Its protein is CASSSRDGSYEQYF.

V gene TRBV30 combines with J gene TRBJ1-3; D not certain. The CDR3 has 16 amino acids. CDR1 is GTSNPN, CDR2 SVGIG, per germline (reference sequence). V was trimmed by 0 bases and J by 7 bases, leaving 19 bases between them. This chain's CDR3 is CAWSVLSPRMANTIYF. The CDR3 DNA reads TGTGCCTGGAGTGTTTTAAGCCCTCGGATGGCCAACACCATATATTTT.

The V gene is TRBV18, the J gene TRBJ1-1; maybe TRBD1 (5 bases). The V gene lost 8 bases and the J gene lost 1 base, with 11 bases spanning the gap. The germline V gene encodes CDR1 KGHSH and CDR2 LQKENI. The CDR3 sequence is 13 residues long. The CDR3 protein is CASLQQANTEAFF. As DNA, the CDR3 is TGTGCCAGCCTTCAACAGGCGAACACTGAAGCTTTCTTT.

This sequence joins TRBV5-4 and TRBJ2-1; the D gene is possibly TRBD1 (6 bases). The CDR3 consists of 12 residues. The V end was cut by 0 bases, the J end by 15 bases, with 13 bases between. The germline CDR1 and CDR2 sequences are SGHNT and YYREEE (reference sequence). The CDR3 spells CASSLDREEGFF. DNA of the CDR3: TGTGCCAGCAGCTTGGACAGGGAAGAAGGGTTCTTC.

The chain uses TRBV7-6 and TRBJ1-1; maybe TRBD1 (6 bases). Germline CDR1 SGHVS, CDR2 FNYEAQ. The V end lost 1 base, the J end lost 3 bases, and 6 bases lay between the germline ends. CDR3 length: 13 residues. The CDR3 loop is CASSLDRDTEAFF. CDR3 sequence (DNA): TGTGCCAGCAGCTTAGACAGGGACACTGAAGCTTTCTTT.

CDR3 loop: CSVESTGRVNTEAFF. CDR3 DNA sequence: TGCAGCGTTGAATCGACGGGCAGGGTGAACACTGAAGCTTTCTTT. This chain links TRBV29-1 with TRBJ1-1; TRBD1 is a possible D gene (5 bases). Germline V gives CDR1 SQVTM, CDR2 ANQGSEA. The germline V and J ends were trimmed by 2 bases and 0 bases, with 13 bases remaining between them. This CDR3 comprises 15 residues.

As for this clone: The same CDR3 can be traced to other DNA sequences in this sample. The chain employs TRBV6-2 or TRBV6-3 and TRBJ2-1; 10 nucleotides line up with TRBD2. CDR3 size: 13 residues. Germline CDR1 and CDR2: MNHEY and SVGEGT. V trimming: 5 bases; J trimming: 8 bases; junction bases outside the gene matches: 3. The CDR3 coding sequence is TGTGCCAGCAGTCCCGGGACTAGCGATGAGCAGTTCTTC. Translating it yields CASSPGTSDEQFF.

The gene calls are TRBV5-4 and TRBJ2-2, with 7 bases fitting TRBD1. V trimming: 0 bases; J trimming: 6 bases; junction bases outside the gene matches: 2. This CDR3 comprises 14 residues. Per germline, CDR1 SGHNT and CDR2 YYREEE (reference sequence). CDR3 in amino acids: CASSLDRGSGELFF. The CDR3 DNA is TGTGCCAGCAGCTTGGACAGGGGCTCCGGGGAGCTGTTTTTT.

The J gene is TRBJ2-1, the V gene TRBV19; D not certain. Germline V gene data show CDR1 as LNHDA and CDR2 as SQIVND (reference sequence). Trimming took off 6 bases at V and 0 bases at J, with 12 bases between the two ends. This CDR3 has 15 amino acids. The CDR3 here is CASSTMGSSYNEQFF. The CDR3 DNA is TGTGCCAGTAGCACGATGGGTAGCTCCTACAATGAGCAGTTCTTC.

The chain combines TRBV5-5 with TRBJ2-2; 8 bases align to TRBD2. This CDR3 is 17 amino acids long. V shed 4 bases, J shed 1 base, and the junction held 9 bases outside the gene matches. Germline V gene lookup returns CDR1 SGHKS and CDR2 YYEKEE (reference sequence). DNA of the CDR3: TGTGCCAGCAGCCTCACAATAGCGGGGCTGAACACCGGGGAGCTGTTTTTT. Its translation is CASSLTIAGLNTGELFF. Drawing the rest from reference TRBV5-5 and TRBJ2-2, the complete variable domain is DAGVTQSPTHLIKTRGQQVTLRCSPISGHKSVSWYQQVLGQGPQFIFQYYEKEERGRGNFPDRFSARQFPNYSSELNVNALLLGDSALYLCASSLTIAGLNTGELFFGEGSRLTVL.

The chain links TRBV12-3 or TRBV12-4 to TRBJ1-3, with D possibly matching TRBD1 (5 bases). V was cut by 5 bases and J by 7 bases, with 12 bases left in between. The CDR3 totals 13 residues. CDR3 residues: CASSKIRGNTIYF. CDR3 DNA: TGTGCCAGCAGTAAAATTAGGGGTAACACCATATATTTT.

The chain couples TRBV19 to TRBJ2-5; 12 bases are a match to TRBD2. In germline, CDR1 is LNHDA, CDR2 SQIVND (reference sequence). The CDR3 contains 14 residues. V lost 6 bases, J lost 5 bases, and 4 bases stayed unmatched. In DNA, the CDR3 is TGTGCCAGTAGCCGACTAGCGGGGGAGGAGACCCAGTACTTC. The encoded protein is CASSRLAGEETQYF.

The gene calls are TRBV6-5 and TRBJ1-2; D is undetermined. The CDR3 runs to 14 residues. Deletions cut 0 bases from V and 4 bases from J, with 9 bases between. Germline V gene sequence: CDR1 MNHEY, CDR2 SVGAGI. The CDR3: CASSYSQEFYGYTF. The CDR3 DNA follows: TGTGCCAGCAGTTACTCCCAGGAGTTCTATGGCTACACCTTC.

The genes are TRBV6-5 and TRBJ2-1; D is unclear. Germline V lookup: CDR1 MNHEY, CDR2 SVGAGI. The germline V and J ends were trimmed by 4 bases and 2 bases, with 12 bases remaining between them. The CDR3 loop spans 15 amino acids. CDR3 DNA: TGTGCCAGCAGTTCCCGACCTTACACCTACAATGAGCAGTTCTTC. Translated, it gives CASSSRPYTYNEQFF.

This chain connects TRBV12-3 or TRBV12-4 to TRBJ2-1; D unresolved. Trimming cost V 6 bases and J 6 bases, with 9 bases left between them. The CDR3 sequence is 12 residues long. CDR3: CASRPGFNEQFF. DNA of the CDR3: TGTGCCAGCAGGCCCGGGTTCAATGAGCAGTTCTTC.

Only one count was recorded for this clone. The chain recombines TRBV7-9 with TRBJ1-5; D is perhaps TRBD1 (5 bases). V was pared by 1 base and J by 9 bases, with 10 bases between. Germline V gives CDR1 SEHNR, CDR2 FQNEAQ (reference sequence). CDR3 length: 13 amino acids. The CDR3 reads CASSLGGDGPQHF. DNA of the CDR3: TGTGCCAGCAGCTTAGGGGGGGATGGGCCCCAGCATTTT.

The chain has TRBV11-2 and TRBJ2-1; TRBD2 aligns across 8 bases. The CDR3 is made up of 12 amino acids. CDR1 SGHAT and CDR2 FQNNGV come from the germline V gene. The ends lost 5 bases at V and 10 bases at J; junction bases unmatched: 4. Here the CDR3 DNA reads TGTGCCAGCAGCCCGCCTAGCGGGGAGCAGTTCTTC. Translation: CASSPPSGEQFF.